These 10 T cell receptor beta chains were sequenced from one sample in a study of blood T cell repertoires in COVID-19. Sequencing used immunoSEQ multiplex PCR; TCRdb keeps in-frame clones, though not all of them. The sample includes 100,000 to 120,000 clones, approximately 65% of them seen just once. Sequenced: peripheral blood. All receptors come from a woman aged 55 to 70 with acute or convalescent COVID-19.

A single count supports this clone. The chain has TRBV28 and TRBJ2-1; 14 nucleotides match TRBD2. V shed 4 bases and J 15 bases; nucleotides not matched to a gene: 8. CDR3 length: 14 amino acids. Germline-derived CDR1 and CDR2 are MDHEN and SYDVKM. The CDR3 spells CASSSPGLAGVVFF. Here the CDR3 DNA reads TGTGCCAGCAGTTCTCCGGGACTAGCGGGGGTAGTGTTCTTC.

This clone was seen only a few times. The chain recombines TRBV3-1 (or the pseudogene TRBV3-2) with TRBJ1-5, with D possibly TRBD1 on 6 matching bases. The germline gives CDR1 LGHDT, CDR2 YNNKEL (reference sequence). The CDR3 sequence is 14 residues long. Trimming left V 5 bases short and J 4 bases short, with 12 bases between. The CDR3 nucleotides read TGTGCCAGCAGCGGAGGCACAGGGAATCAGCCCCAGCATTTT. As protein: CASSGGTGNQPQHF.

This clone was counted only a few times. This chain joins TRBV18 and TRBJ1-3; 7 nucleotides match TRBD1. Germline loops: CDR1 KGHSH, CDR2 LQKENI. V lost 2 bases and J lost 6; bases outside the gene matches: 7. The length of the CDR3 is 15 residues. CDR3 sequence reads: CASSPSGTEVNTIYF. DNA for the CDR3: TGTGCCAGCTCACCATCCGGGACAGAAGTAAACACCATATATTTT.

This rearrangement joins TRBV3-1 (or the pseudogene TRBV3-2) to TRBJ1-3; D uncertain. Trimming cost V 0 bases and J 0 bases, with 6 bases left between them. This CDR3 spans 15 amino acids. Germline CDR1 reads LGHDT; CDR2 reads YNNKEL (reference sequence). The CDR3 protein is CASSQEAGSGNTIYF. The CDR3 DNA reads as TGTGCCAGCAGCCAAGAGGCAGGCTCTGGAAACACCATATATTTT.

This sequence joins TRBV10-3 and TRBJ1-5, with D perhaps TRBD1 (6 bases). Trimming shortened V by 4 bases and J by 0 bases, and 13 bases separated the two germline ends. The CDR3 has 16 amino acids. Per the germline V gene, CDR1 is ENHRY and CDR2 is SYGVKD. The CDR3 bases are TGTGCCATCAGTGCGGGGGGGCAGGTTAGCAATCAGCCCCAGCATTTT. It translates to CAISAGGQVSNQPQHF.

This clone came up a few times. This chain uses TRBV24-1 with TRBJ2-2; TRBD1 is a possible D gene (5 bases). The CDR3 runs 13 residues. Trimming removed 5 bases from V and 4 bases from J, with 7 bases in between. CDR1 and CDR2 (germline): KGHDR, SFDVKD. CDR3 coding DNA: TGTGCCACCAGTGGACAGAGCACCGGGGAGCTGTTTTTT. It codes for CATSGQSTGELFF.

The V call is TRBV5-5, the J call TRBJ1-5, with 7 positions matching TRBD1. CDR1 is SGHKS, CDR2 YYEKEE, per germline (reference sequence). The CDR3 has 15 amino acids. Trimming at V came to 5 bases and at J to 8 bases, leaving 13 bases not matched to a gene. The CDR3 loop reads CASSQHRGGIEPQHF. Here the CDR3 DNA reads TGTGCCAGCAGTCAACACAGGGGTGGTATAGAGCCCCAGCATTTT.

The chain employs TRBV4-2 and TRBJ2-1; 9 bases are a match to TRBD2. This CDR3 has 14 amino acids. Germline loops: CDR1 LGHNA, CDR2 YNFKEQ. V trimming: 4 bases; J trimming: 6 bases; junction bases outside the gene matches: 4. CDR3 coding DNA: TGTGCCAGCAGCCGGGGACTAGCTGGCAATGAGCAGTTCTTC. Translated, it gives CASSRGLAGNEQFF.

The chain recombines TRBV5-6 with TRBJ2-3; 11 bases align to TRBD1. Trimming took 4 bases from V and 7 from J; bases not matched to a gene: 8. Germline V gives CDR1 SGHDT, CDR2 YYEEEE. CDR3 length: 15 amino acids. The DNA of the CDR3 is TGTGCCAGCAGCCAAGGGACAGGGGGACAAAATACGCAGTATTTT. Protein sequence: CASSQGTGGQNTQYF.

This chain uses TRBV28 with TRBJ1-2; weak D call: TRBD1 (6 bases). The CDR3 covers 12 residues. Germline CDR1 MDHEN, CDR2 SYDVKM. The V end was cut by 7 bases, the J end by 7 bases, with 13 bases between. CDR3 nucleotide sequence: TGTGCCAGCACTCAGGGGCGCCGTGGCTACACCTTC. It codes for CASTQGRRGYTF.